The present TCR beta chain was sequenced within a study of early T cells in non-severe SARS-CoV-2 infection. About the study: It was bulk RNA from unsorted whole blood that was sequenced, and the chains were unpaired.

Attached unique molecular identifiers marked individual cDNA molecules. TCRdb ran MiXCR on the 5' RACE reads and lists one entry per CDR3 protein. Seen here are roughly 62,000 distinct CDR3 sequences, less than 9.5% observed once, and the top ten hold about 3.3%. This clonotype occurred many times. Its antigen is unidentified. The CDR3 loop spans 16 amino acids. Between the trimmed V and J ends, which lost 0 bases and 0 bases, there was a span of 12 bases. CDR1 is DFQATT, CDR2 SNEGSKA, per germline (reference sequence). Study-level results: There was a bias toward anti-spike CD8 responses in VDJdb matching, which missed private and CD4 specificities.

This TCR derives from an adult who was a healthcare worker with PCR-confirmed SARS-CoV-2 infection or an uninfected control (not recorded which). V gene TRBV20-1 combines with J gene TRBJ2-1, with D possibly matching TRBD2 (6 bases). Sequencing was carried out using whole blood. CDR3: CSARDRGTRSYNEQFF. The CDR3 coding sequence is TGCAGTGCTAGAGATCGGGGGACCCGCTCCTACAATGAGCAGTTCTTC.